The 12 T cell receptor beta chains listed next were all sequenced from one sample in a study of T cell changes during pregnancy in multiple sclerosis. Libraries were prepared by immunoSEQ multiplex PCR; TCRdb keeps only in-frame clonotypes and omits some of them. The table records some 100,000 clones, 80% to 95% of them present only once. The source was peripheral blood, collected in the second trimester of pregnancy. All receptors derive from a female donor with multiple sclerosis, enrolled in a pregnancy study.

The J gene is TRBJ1-2, the V gene TRBV13; tentative D call: TRBD1 (6 bases). The CDR3 spans 15 residues. Germline V gene lookup returns CDR1 PRHDT and CDR2 FYEKMQ (reference sequence). The V end lost 1 base, the J end lost 3 bases, and 12 bases lay between the germline ends. The CDR3 region is CASSLVDYRDYGYTF. The DNA of the CDR3 is TGTGCCAGCAGCTTAGTCGATTACAGGGACTATGGCTACACCTTC.

This chain uses TRBV5-1 with TRBJ2-2, with a tentative D call TRBD2 (6 bases). This CDR3 is built from 15 residues. V lost 1 base to trimming and J lost 6 bases, with 13 bases between them. Germline V CDR1 and CDR2: SGHRS, YFSETQ. CDR3 loop: CASSLIRRDAGELFF. The CDR3 DNA is TGCGCCAGCAGCTTGATTCGGCGGGACGCCGGGGAGCTGTTTTTT.

The chain employs TRBV7-2 and TRBJ1-1; no reliable D call. Trimming stripped 1 base from V and 10 bases from J, with 10 bases between. The length of the CDR3 is 12 residues. Germline V CDR1 and CDR2: SGHTA, FQGNSA. CDR3 loop: CASSLGFSGAFF. The DNA for the CDR3 is TGTGCCAGCAGCTTAGGTTTCTCCGGAGCTTTCTTT. The full variable domain, completed using reference TRBV7-2 and TRBJ1-1, is GAGVSQSPSNKVTEKGKDVELRCDPISGHTALYWYRQSLGQGLEFLIYFQGNSAPDKSGLPSDRFSAERTGGSVSTLTIQRTQQEDSAVYLCASSLGFSGAFFGQGTRLTVV.

The rearrangement uses TRBV6-5 and TRBJ2-5; D possibly corresponds to TRBD2 (6 bases). Germline V gene lookup returns CDR1 MNHEY and CDR2 SVGAGI. This CDR3 spans 12 amino acids. CDR3 region: CACRGVQETQYF. CDR3 bases: TGTGCATGCCGCGGGGTACAAGAGACCCAGTACTTC.

The rearrangement uses TRBV6-4 and TRBJ2-1; the match to TRBD2 covers 7 bases. The CDR3 spans 15 residues. Germline trimming cut 7 bases from V and 7 bases from J; bases unmatched to any gene: 13. Germline CDR1 MRHNA, CDR2 SNTAGT. CDR3 sequence reads: CASTLVAGAGNEQFF. The CDR3 region has the DNA TGTGCCAGCACCCTAGTTGCGGGAGCGGGGAATGAGCAGTTCTTC.

The rearrangement joins TRBV5-1 to TRBJ2-5; 11 positions match TRBD2. The CDR3 runs 14 residues. Germline CDR1 and CDR2: SGHRS and YFSETQ. J gave up 3 bases and V 4 bases, and 2 bases lay outside the gene matches. In DNA form, the CDR3 reads TGCGCCAGCAGCGGTAGCGGGAGGGAAGAGACCCAGTACTTC. It specifies CASSGSGREETQYF.

The CDR3 here is CAFTGGGFYGYTF. The DNA for the CDR3 is TGTGCCTTCACGGGCGGGGGGTTCTATGGCTACACCTTC. The chain recombines TRBV30 with TRBJ1-2; tentatively, D is TRBD1 (5 bases). The CDR3 runs to 13 residues. Germline CDR1 reads GTSNPN; CDR2 reads SVGIG (reference sequence). With 7 bases removed from V and 4 bases from J, the gap between germline ends came to 16 bases.

V and J are TRBV6-6 and TRBJ1-4, with 8 bases fitting TRBD1. The germline V gene encodes CDR1 MNHNY and CDR2 SVGAGI (reference sequence). This CDR3 comprises 15 residues. V was pared by 2 bases and J by 6 bases, with 5 bases of the junction left unmatched. This chain's CDR3 is CASSYLQGDHEKLFF. In DNA form, the CDR3 reads TGTGCCAGCAGTTACCTACAGGGGGATCATGAAAAACTGTTTTTT.

The chain recombines TRBV7-9 with TRBJ2-3; 12 bases fit TRBD2. J was trimmed by 5 bases and V by 7 bases; bases with no gene match: 1. Germline V gene data show CDR1 as SEHNR and CDR2 as FQNEAQ (reference sequence). This CDR3 spans 13 amino acids. The CDR3 is CASILAGGDTQYF. CDR3 bases: TGTGCCAGCATACTAGCGGGAGGAGATACGCAGTATTTT.

The rearrangement joins TRBV19 to TRBJ1-5; 8 bases match TRBD1. J lost 0 bases, V lost 2 bases, and 9 bases had no gene match. CDR3 length equals 18 residues. Per the germline V gene, CDR1 is LNHDA and CDR2 is SQIVND (reference sequence). CDR3 bases: TGTGCCAGTAGTATACGTGGGACAGGACCCTATAGCAATCAGCCCCAGCATTTT. Translating it yields CASSIRGTGPYSNQPQHF. Full variable domain (missing parts from reference TRBV19 and TRBJ1-5): DGGITQSPKYLFRKEGQNVTLSCEQNLNHDAMYWYRQDPGQGLRLIYYSQIVNDFQKGDIAEGYSVSREKKESFPLTVTSAQKNPTAFYLCASSIRGTGPYSNQPQHFGDGTRLSIL.

The chain recombines TRBV23-1 with TRBJ2-7; no definite D call. TRBV23-1 qualifies as an ORF whose function is uncertain. Trimming pared 0 bases from V and 0 bases from J, leaving 12 bases between. There are 16 residues in the CDR3. In DNA form, the CDR3 reads TGCGCCAGCAGTCAATCGCGAGCTAAGAGCTCCTACGAGCAGTACTTC. It translates to CASSQSRAKSSYEQYF.

The chain links TRBV19 to TRBJ2-1, with D tentatively TRBD2 (6 bases). V was cut by 8 bases and J by 2 bases, with 13 bases left in between. The CDR3 covers 14 residues. The germline gives CDR1 LNHDA, CDR2 SQIVND (reference sequence). The CDR3 DNA is TGTGCCAGTTGGACGGGAGAGACCTACAATGAGCAGTTCTTC. Translating it yields CASWTGETYNEQFF.